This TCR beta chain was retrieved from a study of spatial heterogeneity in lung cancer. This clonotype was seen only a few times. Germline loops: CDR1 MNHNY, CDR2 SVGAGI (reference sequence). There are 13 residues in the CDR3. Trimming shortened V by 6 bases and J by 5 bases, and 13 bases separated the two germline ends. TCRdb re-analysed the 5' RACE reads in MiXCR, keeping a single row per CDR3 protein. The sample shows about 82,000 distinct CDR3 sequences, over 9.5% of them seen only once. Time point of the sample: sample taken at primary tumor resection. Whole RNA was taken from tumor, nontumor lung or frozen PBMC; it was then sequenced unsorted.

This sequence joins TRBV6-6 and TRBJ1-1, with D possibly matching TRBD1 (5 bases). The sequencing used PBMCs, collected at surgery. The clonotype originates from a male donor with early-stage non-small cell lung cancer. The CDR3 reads CASRGQSETEAFF. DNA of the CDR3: TGTGCCAGCAGAGGACAATCGGAAACTGAAGCTTTCTTT.